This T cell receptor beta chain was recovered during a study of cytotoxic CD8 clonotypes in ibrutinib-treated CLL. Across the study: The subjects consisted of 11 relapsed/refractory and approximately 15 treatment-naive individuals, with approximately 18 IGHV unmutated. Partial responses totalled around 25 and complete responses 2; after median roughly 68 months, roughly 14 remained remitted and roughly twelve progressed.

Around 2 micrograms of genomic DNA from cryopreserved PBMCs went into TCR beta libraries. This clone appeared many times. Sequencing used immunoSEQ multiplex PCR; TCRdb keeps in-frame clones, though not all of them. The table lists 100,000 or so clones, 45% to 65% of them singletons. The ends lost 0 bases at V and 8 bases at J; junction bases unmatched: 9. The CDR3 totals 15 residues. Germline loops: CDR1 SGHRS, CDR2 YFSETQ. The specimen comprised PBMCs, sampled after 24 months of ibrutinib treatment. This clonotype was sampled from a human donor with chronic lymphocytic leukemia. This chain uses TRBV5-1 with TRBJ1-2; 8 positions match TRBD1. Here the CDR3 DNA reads TGCGCCAGCAGCTTGGACCCTCCAGGGGGCGCAGGCTACACCTTC. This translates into CASSLDPPGGAGYTF.